Listed below are T cell receptor beta chains from one sample, sequenced in a study of blood T cell repertoires in COVID-19. Data came from immunoSEQ multiplex PCR; TCRdb stores just in-frame clones and leaves some out. Of 340,000 or so clones detected, around 80% appear once; the ten largest clones hold around 3%. The source material was peripheral blood. Receptor source: a man younger than 45 with active or convalescent COVID-19. Both conserved end residues are part of each CDR3.

cdr3_length v_call cdr3_aa
15 TRBV18 CASSPGTGGWYGYTF
12 TRBV7-2 CASSHGGAVQFF
15 TRBV7-2 CASSLASFARDTQYF
17 TRBV7-3 CASSGSPGQIMNTEAFF
16 TRBV5-1 CASSLVGGPSNQPQHF
14 TRBV11-3 CASSFRKFIQPQHF
15 TRBV7-3 CASSPGPGITDTQYF
15 TRBV6-4 CAIGQGSFVDNEQFF
14 TRBV7-3 CASSLELGQNEQFF
13 TRBV7-8 CASSRFSGTEAFF
15 TRBV2 CASMKSPASNQPQHF
12 TRBV12-3/TRBV12-4 CASAEWRETQYF
13 TRBV5-6 CASSLATGHTQYF
16 TRBV6-5 CASSYSWGEAGNTIYF
14 TRBV7-3 CASSFGQENTEAFF
15 TRBV7-9 CASSHSGTEGEKLFF
15 TRBV5-5 CASSLISGGYNEQFF
14 TRBV19 CASSIGTGAQPQHF
14 TRBV29-1 CSVGTGSPKNIQYF
14 TRBV24-1 CATSDSGQDPEAFF
14 TRBV9 CASSATPKRGEQYF
14 TRBV9 CASSFGTGPYEQYF
14 TRBV6-4 CASSPSGTRGVLTF
19 TRBV6-1 CASSERTSGLRGPHGELFF
16 TRBV19 CASSRSGTGATGELFF
16 TRBV25-1 CASSAGGTGIPYEQYF
11 TRBV5-8 CASRADEKLFF
12 TRBV28 CASSLGGQPQHF
17 TRBV5-8 CASSPEAGRPNTGELFF
13 TRBV29-1 CSVADRGLYGYTF
13 TRBV6-6 CASSAGGNYGYTF
15 TRBV4-2 CASSPGAPRSPEAFF
16 TRBV18 CASSPGLAGGVVEQFF
13 TRBV28 CASSQGAGNTIYF
14 TRBV9 CASSVGDRPYEQYF
15 TRBV9 CASSVGGGSGYGYTF
13 TRBV2 CASSGGATGELFF
14 TRBV6-8 CASRETDRGLGQYF
12 TRBV11-3 CASQGDPYEQYF
16 TRBV11-3 CASSPDTAPNTGELFF
13 TRBV4-3 CASSPSRGYGYTF